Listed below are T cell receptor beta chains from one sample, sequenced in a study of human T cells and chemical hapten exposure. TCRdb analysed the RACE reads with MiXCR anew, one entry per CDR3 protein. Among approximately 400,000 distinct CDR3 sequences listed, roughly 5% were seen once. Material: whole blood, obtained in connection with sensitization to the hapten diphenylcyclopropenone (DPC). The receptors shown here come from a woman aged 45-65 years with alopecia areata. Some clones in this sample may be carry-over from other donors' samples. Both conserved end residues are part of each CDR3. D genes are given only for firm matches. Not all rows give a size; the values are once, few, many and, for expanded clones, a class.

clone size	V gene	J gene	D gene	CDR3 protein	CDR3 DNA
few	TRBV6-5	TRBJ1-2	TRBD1	CASSYSAGTGNYGYTF	TGTGCCAGCAGTTACTCGGCCGGGACAGGGAACTATGGCTACACCTTC
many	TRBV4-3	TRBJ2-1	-	CASSQVDSSYNEQFF	TGCGCCAGCAGCCAGGTGGACAGCTCCTACAATGAGCAGTTCTTC
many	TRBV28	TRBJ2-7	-	CASRDPGSYEQYF	TGTGCCAGCAGGGACCCGGGAAGCTACGAGCAGTACTTC
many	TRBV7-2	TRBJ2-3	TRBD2	CASSSLSGGAADTQYF	TGTGCCAGCAGCTCCCTTAGCGGGGGGGCTGCAGATACGCAGTATTTT
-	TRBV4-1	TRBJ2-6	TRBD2	CASSPSTAGGSSGANVLTF	TGCGCCAGCAGCCCATCCACGGCGGGAGGGTCCTCTGGGGCCAACGTCCTGACTTTC
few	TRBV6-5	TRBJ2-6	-	CASSYEGSGANVLTF	TGTGCCAGCAGTTACGAGGGCTCTGGGGCCAACGTCCTGACTTTC
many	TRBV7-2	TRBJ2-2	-	CASSLVDSTGELFF	TGTGCCAGCAGCTTAGTGGACAGCACCGGGGAGCTGTTTTTT
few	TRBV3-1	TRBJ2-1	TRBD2	CASSHISGGDLNEQFF	TGTGCCAGCAGCCACATTAGCGGGGGGGACCTAAATGAGCAGTTCTTC
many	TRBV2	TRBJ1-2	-	CASKANYGYTF	TGTGCCAGCAAGGCTAACTATGGCTACACCTTC
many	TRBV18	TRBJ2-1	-	CASSRPGEQFF	TGTGCCAGCTCGAGACCAGGCGAGCAGTTCTTC
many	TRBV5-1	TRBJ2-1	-	CASSLGWGGTYNEQFF	TGCGCCAGCAGCTTGGGCTGGGGGGGCACCTACAATGAGCAGTTCTTC
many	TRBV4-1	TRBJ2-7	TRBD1	CASSPGTAIYEQYF	TGCGCCAGCAGCCCCGGGACAGCTATATACGAGCAGTACTTC
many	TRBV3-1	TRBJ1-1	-	CASSQVEGTGLFGTEAFF	TGTGCCAGCAGCCAAGTTGAGGGGACGGGCCTCTTTGGCACTGAAGCTTTCTTT
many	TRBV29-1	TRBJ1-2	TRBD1	CSVEDLNIWTGYGYTF	TGCAGCGTTGAAGATCTTAACATATGGACAGGGTACGGCTACACCTTC
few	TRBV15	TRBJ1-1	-	CATSSNFGRAAEAFF	TGTGCCACCAGCAGCAACTTCGGGCGGGCAGCTGAAGCTTTCTTT
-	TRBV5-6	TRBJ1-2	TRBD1	CASSWTGDGYGYTF	TGTGCCAGCAGCTGGACAGGGGATGGGTATGGCTACACCTTC
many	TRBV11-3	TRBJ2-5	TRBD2	CASSQGLRETQYF	TGTGCCAGCAGCCAGGGACTACGAGAGACCCAGTACTTC
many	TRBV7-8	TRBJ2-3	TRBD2	CASSLDSGGKGDTQYF	TGTGCCAGCAGCTTAGACAGCGGGGGGAAGGGAGATACGCAGTATTTT
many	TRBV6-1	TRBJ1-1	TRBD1	CASSAEPPGTGGTEAFF	TGTGCCAGCAGTGCCGAACCTCCCGGGACAGGGGGCACTGAAGCTTTCTTT
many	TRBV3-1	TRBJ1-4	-	CASSHPGGDATNEKLFF	TGTGCCAGCAGCCATCCGGGAGGTGACGCAACTAATGAAAAACTGTTTTTT
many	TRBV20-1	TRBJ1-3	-	CSAIITGLGNTIYF	TGCAGTGCCATAATTACAGGGCTTGGAAACACCATATATTTT
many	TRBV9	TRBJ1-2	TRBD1	CASSADREAYYGYTF	TGTGCCAGCAGCGCAGACAGGGAAGCTTACTATGGCTACACCTTC
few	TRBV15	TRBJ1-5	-	CATSRPGDGQPQHF	TGTGCCACCAGCAGACCAGGGGACGGCCAGCCCCAGCATTTT
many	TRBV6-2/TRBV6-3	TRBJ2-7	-	CASRRAGDSYEQYF	TGTGCCAGCAGACGTGCAGGGGACTCCTACGAGCAGTACTTC
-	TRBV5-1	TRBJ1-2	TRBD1	CASSFDPGQGSNGYTF	TGCGCCAGCAGCTTCGATCCGGGACAGGGCTCGAATGGCTACACCTTC
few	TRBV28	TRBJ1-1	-	CASIGGRPSTEAFF	TGTGCCAGCATAGGCGGCAGGCCTAGCACTGAAGCTTTCTTT
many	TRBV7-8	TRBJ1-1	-	CASSAGARMNTEAFF	TGTGCCAGCAGCGCGGGAGCCCGGATGAACACTGAAGCTTTCTTT
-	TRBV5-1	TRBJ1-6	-	CASSVTKGDSPLHF	TGCGCCAGCAGCGTGACTAAAGGGGATTCACCCCTCCACTTT
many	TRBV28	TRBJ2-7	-	CASSFHSGTYEQYF	TGTGCCAGCAGTTTCCATAGCGGTACCTACGAGCAGTACTTC
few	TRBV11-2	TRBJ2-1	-	CASSLFRLNEQFF	TGTGCCAGCAGCTTATTTCGCCTAAATGAGCAGTTCTTC
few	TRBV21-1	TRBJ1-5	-	CASSKGDRVKSNQPQHF	TGTGCCAGCAGCAAAGGGGACAGGGTAAAGAGCAATCAGCCCCAGCATTTT
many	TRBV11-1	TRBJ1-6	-	CASSLGSGTGNSPLHF	TGTGCCAGCAGCTTAGGGTCCGGCACAGGGAATTCACCCCTCCACTTT
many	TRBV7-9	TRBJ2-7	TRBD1	CASSSARQGAALYEQYF	TGTGCCAGCAGCTCAGCGCGTCAGGGGGCTGCGTTGTACGAGCAGTACTTC